This TCR beta chain was identified during a study of immune evolution from preneoplasia to lung adenocarcinoma. Produced via immunoSEQ multiplex PCR; TCRdb's table is partial and in-frame only. The table includes 10,000 or so clones, more than 75% detected once. The sample comprised FFPE minimally invasive lung adenocarcinoma tissue. The source is a donor older than 65 with lung adenocarcinoma.

The CDR3 DNA is TGTGCCAGCTCACCGGGGGCGCAAAGCAATCAGCCCCAGCATTTT. This gives the protein CASSPGAQSNQPQHF. This sequence joins TRBV18 and TRBJ1-5; perhaps TRBD1 as D (6 bases). Germline CDR1 KGHSH, CDR2 LQKENI. The CDR3 covers 15 residues. Trimming removed 3 bases at V and 1 base at J, with 10 bases between.